This T cell receptor (beta chain) originates from a study of beta chain features in type 1 diabetes. Study-level background: Similarity in age, gender and cell yields was seen between patients and healthy donors.

CDR3 length equals 14 residues. Trimming removed 4 bases from V and 4 bases from J, with 14 bases in between. Germline CDR1 reads GTSNPN; CDR2 reads SVGIG (reference sequence). TCRB transcripts that were expressed got sequenced, as all of the isolated RNA had been reverse transcribed. Measured with immunoSEQ multiplex PCR; TCRdb has only the in-frame clones, and not every one. The data hold about 620,000 clones, with about 14% observed a single time. As regards this clone: Its antigen remains unknown.

Study conclusions and caveats: Patients showed naive, central memory and Treg TCRB repertoires that appeared more similar than those of healthy donors. Among patients with Type 1 diabetes, TCRB CDR3s were moderately but significantly shorter in every one of the four CD4+ subsets.

Sequenced material: naive CD4+ T cells from blood. This clonotype was obtained from a young man in good health. The J gene is TRBJ1-5, the V gene TRBV30; D may be TRBD1 (5 bases). The CDR3 DNA is TGTGCCTGGACAGGCCCTGGGGGGAATCAGCCCCAGCATTTT. Its translation is CAWTGPGGNQPQHF. Combining the CDR3 with reference TRBV30 and TRBJ1-5 gives the whole variable domain SQTIHQWPATLVQPVGSPLSLECTVEGTSNPNLYWYRQAAGRGLQLLFYSVGIGQISSEVPQNLSASRPQDRQFILSSKKLLLSDSGFYLCAWTGPGGNQPQHFGDGTRLSIL.